The 28 T cell receptor beta chains listed next were all sequenced from one sample in a study of chemoradiotherapy in HPV16-positive cancers. The method was immunoSEQ multiplex PCR; TCRdb's version includes in-frame clones alone and lacks a portion of them. The sample carries approximately 30,000 clones, approximately 88% recorded once. Here the sequenced sample was blood, taken from a patient who underwent chemoradiotherapy. The receptors derive from a human donor with HPV-associated anogenital cancer.

This clone has just a few counts. The CDR3 loop is CASSFRLDAGELFF. The CDR3, as DNA: TGTGCCAGCAGCTTTAGACTAGACGCCGGGGAGCTGTTTTTT. This sequence joins TRBV11-2 and TRBJ2-2, with D perhaps matching TRBD2 (6 bases). V was cut by 3 bases and J by 6 bases, with 11 bases left in between. The CDR3 has 14 residues. Germline V CDR1 and CDR2: SGHAT, FQNNGV.

The chain carries TRBV6-1 and TRBJ2-3, with D possibly called TRBD1 or TRBD2 (5 bases each). V was shortened by 7 bases and J by 6 bases, with 20 bases between the two germline ends. The CDR3 length is 15 residues. Germline V lookup: CDR1 MNHNS, CDR2 SASEGT. CDR3 loop: CASTKRDPWADTQYF. CDR3 coding DNA: TGTGCCAGCACTAAACGGGACCCTTGGGCCGATACGCAGTATTTT.

The chain recombines TRBV5-1 with TRBJ2-1; no definite D call. Trimming took 0 bases from V and 10 from J, leaving 5 bases between them. Germline CDR1 and CDR2: SGHRS and YFSETQ. There are 11 residues in the CDR3. The DNA of the CDR3 is TGCGCCAGCAGCTTGGAACTCGAGCAGTTCTTC. As protein: CASSLELEQFF.

The rearrangement links TRBV11-2 to TRBJ1-2, with D tentatively TRBD1 (5 bases). The CDR3 has 14 residues. V lost 0 bases and J 5 bases, leaving 10 bases between the germline ends. CDR1 and CDR2 from the germline V gene are SGHAT and FQNNGV. CDR3 bases: TGTGCCAGCAGCTTAGAGAGGGGTGGTTATGGCTACACCTTC. This translates into CASSLERGGYGYTF.

This CDR3 is CASSRGLAGTDTQYF. The CDR3 DNA follows: TGTGCCAGCAGCCGGGGACTAGCGGGCACAGATACGCAGTATTTT. This chain uses TRBV7-3 with TRBJ2-3, with 11 bases fitting TRBD2. Per the germline V gene, CDR1 is SGHTA and CDR2 is FQGTGA. V dropped 5 bases and J dropped 1; count of bases not matched to a gene: 2. CDR3 length: 15 amino acids.

In DNA form, the CDR3 reads TGTGCCAGCAGCTTCTCTCTTAGCAATGAGCAGTTCTTC. It encodes CASSFSLSNEQFF. The chain has TRBV11-2 and TRBJ2-1; D gene ambiguous. Germline V lookup: CDR1 SGHAT, CDR2 FQNNGV. This CDR3 region has 13 residues. With 3 bases removed from V and 6 bases from J, the gap between germline ends came to 9 bases.

The chain is built from TRBV11-2 and TRBJ2-1; TRBD2 might be the D (6 bases). V was clipped by 1 base and J by 13 bases, with 8 bases between them. CDR1 and CDR2 (germline): SGHAT, FQNNGV. The CDR3 loop spans 11 amino acids. CDR3 nucleotide sequence: TGTGCCAGCAGCTTAGGGGGGACTCAGTTCTTC. Translated: CASSLGGTQFF.

This chain connects TRBV28 to TRBJ1-3; 7 bases are shared with TRBD1. CDR1 and CDR2 from the germline V gene are MDHEN and SYDVKM. Trimming removed 6 bases from V and 5 bases from J; junction bases left unmatched: 7. This CDR3 spans 14 amino acids. In nucleotides, the CDR3 is TGTGCCAGCAGCAGTACAGGGGTCAGAAACACCATATATTTT. Its protein is CASSSTGVRNTIYF.

V usage is TRBV5-1 and J usage is TRBJ1-1; D remains unclear. Germline assignment: CDR1 SGHRS and CDR2 YFSETQ. V was trimmed by 0 bases and J by 3 bases, leaving 15 bases between them. This CDR3 region has 16 residues. DNA of the CDR3: TGCGCCAGCAGCTTGGTACCCCGACAAGAGGACACTGAAGCTTTCTTT. Translated, it gives CASSLVPRQEDTEAFF. The full variable domain, with the rest looked up from reference TRBV5-1 and TRBJ1-1, is KAGVTQTPRYLIKTRGQQVTLSCSPISGHRSVSWYQQTPGQGLQFLFEYFSETQRNKGNFPGRFSGRQFSNSRSEMNVSTLELGDSALYLCASSLVPRQEDTEAFFGQGTRLTVV.

The table lists this clone with a count of one. CDR3 in amino acids: CASSAQGTGVNSPLHF. CDR3 in DNA: TGTGCCAGCAGTGCCCAGGGAACGGGGGTTAATTCACCCCTCCACTTT. The genes are TRBV6-1 and TRBJ1-6; weak D call: TRBD1 (5 bases). V was shortened by 4 bases and J by 6 bases, with 16 bases between the two germline ends. Germline CDR1 and CDR2: MNHNS and SASEGT. CDR3 size: 16 residues.

The CDR3 spells CASSIAGVRDTQYF. CDR3 DNA: TGCGCCAGCAGCATAGCGGGAGTGAGAGATACGCAGTATTTT. The chain employs TRBV5-1 and TRBJ2-3; 9 positions match TRBD2. Germline CDR1 SGHRS, CDR2 YFSETQ. The trim removed 4 bases at V and 5 bases at J, leaving 5 bases unmatched. The CDR3 spans 14 residues.

The chain couples TRBV6-1 to TRBJ2-7, with D possibly matching TRBD2 (5 bases). V gave up 1 base and J gave up 3 bases, with 13 bases separating them. Germline V gene sequence: CDR1 MNHNS, CDR2 SASEGT. The length of the CDR3 is 15 residues. The CDR3 coding sequence is TGTGCCAGCAGTGAAGGAGGGATCCTCTACTACGAGCAGTACTTC. Encoded protein: CASSEGGILYYEQYF.

This rearrangement joins TRBV10-2 to TRBJ1-1; 7 bases match TRBD1. The ends lost 4 bases at V and 3 bases at J; junction bases unmatched: 5. The CDR3 has 14 amino acids. Germline lookup yields CDR1 WSHSY and CDR2 SAAADI. CDR3 region: CASSVKQGYTEAFF. The DNA of the CDR3 is TGCGCCAGCAGTGTAAAACAGGGGTACACTGAAGCTTTCTTT.

Regarding this clone: Additional DNA sequences in this sample encode the identical CDR3. The chain joins TRBV9 to TRBJ1-4; no firm D call. V was pared by 2 bases and J by 5 bases, with 13 bases between. CDR1 and CDR2 from the germline V gene are SGDLS and YYNGEE. CDR3 size: 15 residues. Here the CDR3 reads CASSVGTTPNEKLFF. CDR3 DNA: TGTGCCAGCAGCGTGGGTACAACCCCAAATGAAAAACTGTTTTTT.

The chain has TRBV6-5 and TRBJ2-3; D gene ambiguous. Germline loops: CDR1 MNHEY, CDR2 SVGAGI. Trimming shortened V by 0 bases and J by 5 bases, and 6 bases separated the two germline ends. There are 13 residues in the CDR3. CDR3 DNA: TGTGCCAGCAGTTACTCGCATAGAGATACGCAGTATTTT. Protein product: CASSYSHRDTQYF.

The chain joins TRBV19 to TRBJ1-2, with D unclear. V shed 3 bases and J shed 3 bases, with 17 bases lying between them. This CDR3 region has 16 residues. Germline V gives CDR1 LNHDA, CDR2 SQIVND (reference sequence). CDR3: CASSIPHEEWYYGYTF. The CDR3 DNA is TGTGCCAGTAGTATCCCCCACGAGGAGTGGTACTATGGCTACACCTTC.

The CDR3 loop reads CSVEGGTSGRYNEQFF. CDR3 DNA: TGCAGCGTTGAAGGGGGGACTAGCGGGAGATACAATGAGCAGTTCTTC. This rearrangement joins TRBV29-1 to TRBJ2-1; 14 bases fit TRBD2. CDR3 size: 16 residues. After removal of 1 base from V and 4 bases from J, the junction contained 3 bases not matched to a gene. Germline V gives CDR1 SQVTM, CDR2 ANQGSEA.

The rearrangement uses TRBV27 and TRBJ2-6; weak D call: TRBD1 (5 bases). Germline-derived CDR1 and CDR2 are MNHEY and SMNVEV (reference sequence). This CDR3 contains 17 residues. V was pared by 1 base and J by 0 bases, with 10 bases between. The CDR3, as DNA: TGTGCCAGCAGTTTATTGGGAAGGGGCTCTGGGGCCAACGTCCTGACTTTC. It encodes CASSLLGRGSGANVLTF.

The chain employs TRBV6-6 and TRBJ1-6; TRBD1 might be the D (6 bases). V lost 0 bases, J lost 4 bases, and 7 bases lay in between. Germline CDR1 and CDR2: MNHNY and SVGAGI (reference sequence). The CDR3 has 15 amino acids. CDR3 sequence reads: CASSYSGGYNSPLHF. The CDR3 DNA reads as TGTGCCAGCAGTTACTCAGGGGGTTATAATTCACCCCTCCACTTT.

Only a few counts were recorded for this clone. The CDR3 sequence: CASSPGQTEAFF. The DNA of the CDR3 is TGTGCCAGCTCACCCGGACAGACTGAAGCTTTCTTT. The V gene is TRBV18, the J gene TRBJ1-1; TRBD1 is a possible D gene (6 bases). V was cut by 3 bases and J by 5 bases, with 7 bases left in between. This CDR3 contains 12 residues. Germline CDR1 is KGHSH and CDR2 is LQKENI.

This chain joins TRBV18 and TRBJ2-1; 8 nucleotides align to TRBD2. The CDR3 is 14 amino acids. The J segment lost 10 bases and the V segment lost 4 bases, leaving 9 bases of the junction unmatched. Germline assignment: CDR1 KGHSH and CDR2 LQKENI. The CDR3 DNA sequence: TGTGCCAGCTCACAGGGACTAGTGGGCGGGGAGCAGTTCTTC. Protein sequence: CASSQGLVGGEQFF. The whole variable domain, filled in from reference TRBV18 and TRBJ2-1, reads NAGVMQNPRHLVRRRGQEARLRCSPMKGHSHVYWYRQLPEEGLKFMVYLQKENIIDESGMPKERFSAEFPKEGPSILRIQQVVRGDSAAYFCASSQGLVGGEQFFGPGTRLTVL.

The genes are TRBV6-5 and TRBJ2-7; perhaps TRBD1 as D (5 bases). From germline, CDR1 is MNHEY and CDR2 SVGAGI. With 4 bases removed from V and 2 bases from J, the gap between germline ends came to 15 bases. There are 15 residues in the CDR3. The chain's CDR3 is CASSSSLGAAYEQYF. The CDR3, as DNA: TGTGCCAGCAGTTCTTCCCTTGGGGCAGCCTACGAGCAGTACTTC.

The chain links TRBV6-6 to TRBJ1-5; 7 bases map to TRBD1. CDR3 size: 13 residues. Germline CDR1 MNHNY, CDR2 SVGAGI (reference sequence). The V segment lost 6 bases and the J segment 7 bases; nucleotides outside the gene matches: 6. The chain's CDR3 is CASRLQGNQPQHF. CDR3 in DNA: TGTGCCAGCAGATTACAGGGGAACCAGCCCCAGCATTTT.

The chain is built from TRBV28 and TRBJ1-2; D possibly corresponds to TRBD1 (5 bases). V lost 3 bases and J 6 bases, leaving 11 bases between the germline ends. CDR3 length: 13 residues. CDR1 is MDHEN and CDR2 is SYDVKM in the germline V gene. The CDR3 sequence: CASSFRQSDGYTF. The DNA for the CDR3 is TGTGCCAGCAGTTTCAGACAGAGTGATGGCTACACCTTC.

V gene TRBV10-1 combines with J gene TRBJ2-7, with TRBD2 identical over 7 bases. Germline CDR1 and CDR2: WNHNN and SYGVQD (reference sequence). The V gene end was trimmed by 2 bases and the J gene end by 5 bases; junction bases not matched to a gene: 6. This CDR3 spans 14 amino acids. The CDR3 loop is CASSEAGTIHEQYF. The CDR3 DNA reads as TGCGCCAGCAGTGAGGCCGGGACTATCCACGAGCAGTACTTC.

The chain recombines TRBV6-5 with TRBJ1-2; tentative D call: TRBD1 (5 bases). Trimming took off 5 bases at V and 11 bases at J, with 18 bases between the two ends. CDR1 is MNHEY and CDR2 is SVGAGI in the germline V gene. This CDR3 contains 13 residues. The DNA of the CDR3 is TGTGCCAGCAGTCCGAATTTGGAGGGGAAATACACCTTC. Translated, it gives CASSPNLEGKYTF.

The chain joins TRBV19 to TRBJ1-5; D gene unclear. Trimming removed 1 base from V and 9 bases from J, with 16 bases in between. The CDR3 has 15 amino acids. Germline V gives CDR1 LNHDA, CDR2 SQIVND (reference sequence). CDR3 in amino acids: CASSIVPGVQGPQHF. For the CDR3, the DNA is TGTGCCAGTAGTATAGTACCGGGAGTTCAAGGGCCCCAGCATTTT.

This chain uses TRBV5-1 with TRBJ1-4; D is unresolved. Germline V gene sequence: CDR1 SGHRS, CDR2 YFSETQ. V lost 0 bases and J lost 8, with 11 bases in between. The CDR3 loop spans 14 amino acids. The CDR3 region is CASSLVPTREKLFF. The CDR3 nucleotides read TGCGCCAGCAGCTTGGTCCCGACGAGGGAAAAACTGTTTTTT.